One and the same sample provided the 13 T cell receptor beta chains below, sequenced in a study of cytomegalovirus exposure and HLA in healthy donors. A multiplex PCR was run with 60 Vbeta primers and 13 Jbeta primers. Produced via immunoSEQ multiplex PCR; TCRdb's table is partial and in-frame only. Of about 150,000 clones listed, roughly 85% are singletons. The sample consisted of PBMCs. All receptors derive from a male donor in good health and CMV-seronegative.

The chain couples TRBV18 to TRBJ1-4; unclear D gene. Trimming removed 1 base at V and 6 bases at J, with 12 bases between. Germline CDR1 KGHSH, CDR2 LQKENI. The CDR3 consists of 15 residues. The CDR3: CASSPRRGADEKLFF. The CDR3 nucleotides read TGTGCCAGCTCACCACGACGGGGAGCCGATGAAAAACTGTTTTTT. Filled out from reference TRBV18 and TRBJ1-4, the complete variable domain reads NAGVMQNPRHLVRRRGQEARLRCSPMKGHSHVYWYRQLPEEGLKFMVYLQKENIIDESGMPKERFSAEFPKEGPSILRIQQVVRGDSAAYFCASSPRRGADEKLFFGSGTQLSVL.

The V and J genes are TRBV19 and TRBJ2-7, with D maybe TRBD2 (6 bases). CDR1 is LNHDA and CDR2 is SQIVND in the germline V gene (reference sequence). The CDR3 sequence is 14 residues long. The V gene lost 2 bases and the J gene lost 3 bases, with 11 bases spanning the gap. The CDR3 nucleotides read TGTGCCAGTAGTATAATGCGGGGTAACTACGAGCAGTACTTC. Translation: CASSIMRGNYEQYF.

The genes are TRBV7-3 and TRBJ2-5; no reliable D call. Germline V gene sequence: CDR1 SGHTA, CDR2 FQGTGA. This CDR3 region has 15 residues. Trimming removed 2 bases at V and 2 bases at J, with 12 bases between. CDR3 bases: TGTGCCAGCAGCTTAGTCCCCACAGCACAAGAGACCCAGTACTTC. Translated, it gives CASSLVPTAQETQYF.

J is TRBJ1-3 and V is TRBV10-3; tentatively, D is TRBD1 (6 bases). This CDR3 has 14 residues. From germline, CDR1 is ENHRY and CDR2 SYGVKD. Between the trimmed V and J ends, which lost 4 bases and 3 bases, there was a span of 10 bases. This CDR3 reads CAISGTTGGNTIYF. In DNA, the CDR3 is TGTGCCATCAGTGGGACGACAGGTGGAAACACCATATATTTT.

The CDR3 region is CASSLTTSSGLTYEQYF. DNA of the CDR3: TGTGCCAGTAGTCTGACCACGTCTAGCGGCTTAACCTACGAGCAGTACTTC. The chain couples TRBV19 to TRBJ2-7; 7 bases agree with TRBD2. The trim removed 5 bases at V and 2 bases at J, leaving 15 bases unmatched. This CDR3 contains 17 residues. Germline V gene sequence: CDR1 LNHDA, CDR2 SQIVND (reference sequence). Using reference TRBV19 and TRBJ2-7 for the parts outside the CDR3, the full variable domain is DGGITQSPKYLFRKEGQNVTLSCEQNLNHDAMYWYRQDPGQGLRLIYYSQIVNDFQKGDIAEGYSVSREKKESFPLTVTSAQKNPTAFYLCASSLTTSSGLTYEQYFGPGTRLTVT.

V gene TRBV4-1 combines with J gene TRBJ2-5; 9 bases are shared with TRBD1. CDR3 size: 16 residues. J gave up 4 bases and V 4 bases, and 10 bases lay outside the gene matches. Germline-derived CDR1 and CDR2 are MGHRA and YSYEKL. CDR3 sequence: CASSLGTTGGIETQYF. DNA of the CDR3: TGCGCCAGCAGCCTTGGTACGACAGGGGGTATAGAGACCCAGTACTTC.

This clone was detected once. The V and J genes are TRBV29-1 and TRBJ2-2; the D is unclear. The CDR3 loop spans 13 amino acids. From germline, CDR1 is SQVTM and CDR2 ANQGSEA. Between the trimmed V and J ends, which lost 0 bases and 2 bases, there was a span of 4 bases. The CDR3 DNA sequence: TGCAGCGTTGAAGAGAGAAACACCGGGGAGCTGTTTTTT. It encodes CSVEERNTGELFF.

The chain joins TRBV5-3 to TRBJ2-1, with D perhaps TRBD2 (6 bases). TRBV5-3 is an ORF for which the function is uncertain. Deletions cut 1 base from V and 7 bases from J, with 15 bases between. The CDR3 contains 15 residues. This CDR3 reads CARSLQGGERNEQFF. The CDR3 DNA follows: TGTGCCAGAAGCTTGCAAGGAGGGGAGCGAAATGAGCAGTTCTTC.

The chain combines TRBV6-6 with TRBJ1-2; 7 nucleotides line up with TRBD1. Germline CDR1 reads MNHNY; CDR2 reads SVGAGI (reference sequence). The V and J ends lost 7 bases and 3 bases, in that order; junction bases with no gene match: 8. This CDR3 has 14 residues. The CDR3 bases are TGTGCCAGCATCCCAACCGGGACAGACTATGGCTACACCTTC. This gives the protein CASIPTGTDYGYTF.

A single count supports this clone. The chain recombines TRBV5-5 with TRBJ1-3; no clear D. The CDR3 runs 12 residues. Germline CDR1 reads SGHKS; CDR2 reads YYEKEE (reference sequence). Trimming removed 1 base from V and 8 bases from J, with 7 bases in between. Written as DNA, the CDR3 is TGTGCCAGCAGCTTGCCGTTAGACACCATATATTTT. Encoded protein: CASSLPLDTIYF. Full variable domain (missing parts from reference TRBV5-5 and TRBJ1-3): DAGVTQSPTHLIKTRGQQVTLRCSPISGHKSVSWYQQVLGQGPQFIFQYYEKEERGRGNFPDRFSARQFPNYSSELNVNALLLGDSALYLCASSLPLDTIYFGEGSWLTVV.

V usage is TRBV25-1 and J usage is TRBJ2-1; D is uncertain. The V end was cut by 2 bases, the J end by 3 bases, with 5 bases between. Germline V lookup: CDR1 MGHDK, CDR2 SYGVNS. The CDR3 has 13 residues. Written as DNA, the CDR3 is TGTGCCAGCAGTGAACTGAGCTACAATGAGCAGTTCTTC. This sequence encodes CASSELSYNEQFF.

This clone was seen once. The V and J genes are TRBV19 and TRBJ2-1; 9 bases align to TRBD2. CDR1 LNHDA and CDR2 SQIVND come from the germline V gene (reference sequence). The CDR3 runs 16 residues. V lost 5 bases, J lost 8 bases, and 13 bases stayed unmatched. CDR3 sequence reads: CASSSRVLAGSDEQFF. Here the CDR3 DNA reads TGTGCCAGTAGTTCTAGAGTACTAGCGGGTAGCGATGAGCAGTTCTTC.

The V gene is TRBV7-3, the J gene TRBJ2-5, with TRBD1 identical over 11 bases. The length of the CDR3 is 19 residues. Germline values: CDR1 SGHTA, CDR2 FQGTGA. Losses at the gene ends were 4 bases for V and 1 base for J; bases not matched to a gene: 14. CDR3 coding DNA: TGTGCCAGCAGCTCCCGGGACAGGGGGGTCCCGGCGGGCCAAGAGACCCAGTACTTC. Translated: CASSSRDRGVPAGQETQYF.